One and the same sample provided the 25 T cell receptor beta chains below, sequenced in a study of T cells after posttransplantation cyclophosphamide. Only in-frame clones appear in the TCRdb table, and some are missing; sequencing was by immunoSEQ multiplex PCR. Altogether around 39,000 clones were found in the sample, and no singletons occur. What was sequenced was PBMCs. Receptor source: a girl aged 10-17 years in good health, CMV-negative, and a related stem cell transplant donor.

This clone was seen many times. The chain is built from TRBV6-1 and TRBJ2-1; the match to TRBD2 covers 9 bases. Germline-derived CDR1 and CDR2 are MNHNS and SASEGT. V dropped 7 bases and J dropped 7; count of bases not matched to a gene: 11. CDR3 size: 15 residues. The CDR3 bases are TGTGCCAGCATTCTGTTAGCGGGAGCGGGTAATGAGCAGTTCTTC. This translates into CASILLAGAGNEQFF.

This clone was counted only a few times. This chain connects TRBV29-1 to TRBJ2-2; 7 bases fit TRBD1. CDR3 length: 14 residues. V was clipped by 3 bases and J by 3 bases; unmatched bases: 4. Germline V gene data show CDR1 as SQVTM and CDR2 as ANQGSEA. The CDR3 DNA is TGCAGCGTTGACCCCCAGGGGGACACCGGGGAGCTGTTTTTT. Translating gives CSVDPQGDTGELFF.

The chain recombines TRBV10-2 with TRBJ2-5; TRBD2 aligns across 8 bases. Matching the DNA end better, TRBJ2-7 makes the J call doubtful. This CDR3 has 16 amino acids. CDR1 and CDR2 from the germline V gene are WSHSY and SAAADI. CDR3 in amino acids: CASSPTGSGNLGEQYF. Written as DNA, the CDR3 is TGCGCCAGCAGTCCCACGGGTAGCGGGAATCTGGGCGAGCAGTACTTC.

A few counts support this clone. This chain joins TRBV28 and TRBJ2-5, with 9 bases lining up with TRBD1. The CDR3 loop spans 13 amino acids. CDR1 is MDHEN, CDR2 SYDVKM, per germline. Trimming took 8 bases from V and 3 from J; bases not matched to a gene: 4. Here the CDR3 DNA reads TGTGCCAGCTGCCGGACAGGGGAAGAGACCCAGTACTTC. Its translation: CASCRTGEETQYF.

This rearrangement joins TRBV28 to TRBJ2-7; the D gene is possibly TRBD1 (5 bases). The V gene's germline CDR1 is MDHEN and CDR2 SYDVKM. This CDR3 is built from 15 residues. Trimming stripped 5 bases from V and 0 bases from J, with 14 bases between. Here the CDR3 reads CASSRPDTHSYEQYF. CDR3 DNA: TGTGCCAGCAGTCGCCCGGACACCCACTCCTACGAGCAGTACTTC.

The chain links TRBV9 to TRBJ2-5; D remains unclear. The tail of the sequence fits TRBJ2-7 better, so the J call may be wrong. The CDR3 runs 14 residues. Germline CDR1 and CDR2: SGDLS and YYNGEE. The CDR3 reads CASSAPDGDYEQYF. The CDR3 DNA is TGTGCCAGCAGTGCCCCGGACGGAGACTACGAGCAGTACTTC.

This clone appeared many times. The chain has TRBV7-2 and TRBJ1-1, with TRBD1 matching 9 bases. Germline CDR1 reads SGHTA; CDR2 reads FQGNSA. Trimming took 5 bases from V and 0 from J; bases not matched to a gene: 7. The CDR3 contains 16 residues. CDR3 sequence: CASSDPGQGLNTEAFF. CDR3 coding DNA: TGTGCCAGCAGCGACCCGGGACAGGGACTGAACACTGAAGCTTTCTTT.

This clone occurred a few times. The chain joins TRBV15 to TRBJ1-1; 7 nucleotides align to TRBD1. V dropped 0 bases and J dropped 5; count of bases not matched to a gene: 15. Germline V gives CDR1 LNHNV, CDR2 YYDKDF (reference sequence). The CDR3 sequence is 18 residues long. The CDR3: CATSRDSAWQRGRTEAFF. As DNA, the CDR3 is TGTGCCACCAGCAGAGATAGTGCGTGGCAGAGGGGGCGAACTGAAGCTTTCTTT.

This clone was counted between two and nine times. The chain combines TRBV5-5 with TRBJ1-4, with 9 bases matching TRBD1. Looked up from germline, CDR1 is SGHKS and CDR2 is YYEKEE (reference sequence). This CDR3 comprises 14 residues. The trim removed 5 bases at V and 2 bases at J, leaving 1 base unmatched. The CDR3 DNA is TGTGCCAGCAGTGGACAGGGGACTAATGAAAAACTGTTTTTT. Its translation: CASSGQGTNEKLFF.

The table lists this clone with many counts. The rearrangement uses TRBV10-1 and TRBJ2-1; 9 bases map to TRBD1. The germline CDR1 and CDR2 sequences are WNHNN and SYGVQD (reference sequence). The CDR3 loop spans 16 amino acids. The V and J ends lost 6 bases and 0 bases, in that order; junction bases with no gene match: 6. CDR3 amino acids: CASRPGTGSSYNEQFF. DNA of the CDR3: TGCGCCAGCAGACCGGGGACAGGGAGCTCCTACAATGAGCAGTTCTTC.

There are many counts of this clone. The chain couples TRBV19 to TRBJ2-1; 11 bases match TRBD1. The CDR3 contains 15 residues. J lost 10 bases, V lost 6 bases, and 11 bases had no gene match. Germline CDR1 and CDR2: LNHDA and SQIVND (reference sequence). CDR3 sequence: CASRLGQGDLWEQFF. CDR3 coding DNA: TGTGCCAGTAGATTGGGACAGGGGGATCTTTGGGAGCAGTTCTTC.

This clone was found many times. The CDR3 DNA is TGTGCCAGCAGCAAAGCCAGGATGGTGAACACCATATATTTT. Translation: CASSKARMVNTIYF. The V and J genes are TRBV21-1 and TRBJ1-3; no check of the table's D call, TRBD1, against the DNA was made. TRBV21-1 is a pseudogene locus. The CDR3 has 14 amino acids.

The rearrangement joins TRBV16 to TRBJ1-6; 7 bases line up with TRBD1. The length of the CDR3 is 15 residues. From germline, CDR1 is KGHSY and CDR2 FQNENV. Trimming cost V 0 bases and J 10 bases; bases outside gene matches: 6. CDR3 DNA: TGTGCCAGCAGCCAATCCCGACAGGGAATCTCACCCCTCCACTTT. Protein product: CASSQSRQGISPLHF.

This clone has at least ten counts. The chain carries TRBV7-8 and TRBJ1-3, with a weak D call TRBD1 (5 bases). The V end was cut by 1 base, the J end by 0 bases, with 13 bases between. Germline values: CDR1 SGHVS, CDR2 FQNEAQ. This CDR3 is 17 amino acids long. This CDR3 reads CASSLGLTGGSGNTIYF. The DNA for the CDR3 is TGTGCCAGCAGCTTAGGCCTAACGGGGGGCTCTGGAAACACCATATATTTT.

Within the sample, this clone is medium-sized. This rearrangement joins TRBV6-1 to TRBJ2-2; 9 bases fit TRBD1. The CDR3 length is 14 residues. Germline V CDR1 and CDR2: MNHNS, SASEGT. J gave up 3 bases and V 4 bases, and 0 bases lay outside the gene matches. Here the CDR3 DNA reads TGTGCCAGCAGTGGGACAGGGGACACCGGGGAGCTGTTTTTT. This translates into CASSGTGDTGELFF.

This clone was seen a handful of times. The chain has TRBV7-4 and TRBJ1-5; 9 bases fit TRBD1. V was pared by 4 bases and J by 5 bases, with 21 bases of the junction left unmatched. Germline V gives CDR1 SGHVT, CDR2 SQSDAQ. This CDR3 is built from 20 residues. This chain's CDR3 is CASSSPLGSGQGNPHQPQHF. Here the CDR3 DNA reads TGTGCCAGCAGCTCCCCACTGGGCAGTGGACAGGGGAACCCTCATCAGCCCCAGCATTTT.

This clone came up many times. The chain is built from TRBV4-1 and TRBJ1-2; D is possibly TRBD1 (6 bases). In germline, CDR1 is MGHRA, CDR2 YSYEKL. This CDR3 spans 13 amino acids. Between the trimmed V and J ends, which lost 4 bases and 2 bases, there was a span of 8 bases. The CDR3 DNA is TGCGCCAGCAGCCCCGACAGGAACTATGGCTACACCTTC. Protein sequence: CASSPDRNYGYTF.

This clone has ten or more counts. This chain joins TRBV7-6 and TRBJ1-1; the match to TRBD1 covers 7 bases. The ends lost 5 bases at V and 9 bases at J; junction bases unmatched: 6. This CDR3 contains 12 residues. CDR1 and CDR2 (germline): SGHVS, FNYEAQ. Here the CDR3 DNA reads TGTGCCAGCAGCCCAGGGGGGAACCAAGCTTTCTTT. It yields the protein CASSPGGNQAFF. Full variable domain (outside the CDR3, taken from reference TRBV7-6 and TRBJ1-1): GAGVSQSPRYKVTKRGQDVALRCDPISGHVSLYWYRQALGQGPEFLTYFNYEAQQDKSGLPNDRFSAERPEGSISTLTIQRTEQRDSAMYRCASSPGGNQAFFGQGTRLTVV.

This clone has a count of ten or more. This sequence joins TRBV4-1 and TRBJ1-2, with D tentatively TRBD1 (6 bases). Per germline, CDR1 MGHRA and CDR2 YSYEKL. Deletions cut 0 bases from V and 8 bases from J, with 16 bases between. This CDR3 has 15 amino acids. The CDR3 DNA follows: TGCGCCAGCAGCCAAGATAGGCAGGGGCTGGGAGGCTACACCTTC. The encoded protein is CASSQDRQGLGGYTF.

This sequence joins TRBV28 and TRBJ2-5; 7 bases are shared with TRBD1. The J call could be wrong; TRBJ2-7 is a better fit for the DNA end. The CDR3 loop spans 13 amino acids. The germline V gene has CDR1 MDHEN and CDR2 SYDVKM. CDR3 amino acids: CASRVGTDYEQYF. DNA of the CDR3: TGTGCCAGCAGGGTAGGGACAGACTACGAGCAGTACTTC.

A few counts support this clone. The genes are TRBV5-1 and TRBJ1-1; 9 bases match TRBD1. The CDR3 extends over 14 amino acids. CDR1 and CDR2 from the germline V gene are SGHRS and YFSETQ. J was trimmed by 3 bases and V by 5 bases; bases with no gene match: 5. The CDR3 region is CASRWDRDYTEAFF. Here the CDR3 DNA reads TGCGCCAGCAGATGGGACAGGGACTACACTGAAGCTTTCTTT.

The chain combines TRBV30 with TRBJ1-1; 8 nucleotides line up with TRBD1. Germline V gene data show CDR1 as GTSNPN and CDR2 as SVGIG (reference sequence). This CDR3 region has 15 residues. The V segment lost 4 bases and the J segment 1 base; nucleotides outside the gene matches: 8. The CDR3 is CAWKGQGARNTEAFF. The CDR3 DNA reads TGTGCCTGGAAGGGGCAGGGGGCCCGGAACACTGAAGCTTTCTTT.

Ten or more counts support this clone. The J gene is TRBJ2-3, the V gene TRBV18; D is uncertain. This CDR3 region has 12 residues. The ends were cut back, 1 base at V and 6 bases at J, with 5 bases in the middle. Germline V gene data show CDR1 as KGHSH and CDR2 as LQKENI. CDR3 sequence (DNA): TGTGCCAGCTCACCACAGCGCGATACGCAGTATTTT. Its protein is CASSPQRDTQYF.

This clone has ten or more counts. The CDR3 sequence: CASSSGPNQPQHF. CDR3 sequence (DNA): TGTGCCAGCAGTTCAGGGCCCAATCAGCCCCAGCATTTT. V usage is TRBV6-6 and J usage is TRBJ1-5; possibly TRBD1 for D (5 bases). V gave up 4 bases and J gave up 3 bases, with 7 bases separating them. Germline V gene data show CDR1 as MNHNY and CDR2 as SVGAGI (reference sequence). The CDR3 contains 13 residues.

This clone has just a few counts. This rearrangement joins TRBV5-1 to TRBJ2-7; possible D gene TRBD1, 6 bases. Germline CDR1 SGHRS, CDR2 YFSETQ. The CDR3 has 16 amino acids. V was trimmed by 4 bases and J by 3 bases, leaving 20 bases between them. This CDR3 reads CASSGKDSPSYYEQYF. CDR3 coding DNA: TGCGCCAGCAGCGGGAAGGACAGCCCTTCCTACTACGAGCAGTACTTC.